The following is a T cell receptor beta chain sequence with its context. The antigen remains unidentified. This entry is derived from a study of vaccination effects on CD4 cells after COVID-19. Germline V gene lookup returns CDR1 SGHTA and CDR2 FQGTGA. This CDR3 is built from 15 residues. Trimming removed 5 bases from V and 0 bases from J, with 11 bases in between. Using immunoSEQ multiplex PCR, the repertoire was profiled, and TCRdb retains in-frame clones only, with some absent. The table records about 73,000 clones, about 70% of them present only once. Expansion with viral peptide pools was applied to antigen-specific CD4+ T cells by the ViraFEST assay prior to sequencing. Upon completion of around ten days in culture, CD4+ T cells were isolated. Absence of prior SARS-CoV-2 infection characterized the vaccine recipients, who showed negative nucleocapsid antibodies. In culture with roughly 10 IU/ml IL-2 and 9 to 10 ug/ml peptides, PBMC were grown at around 1.8 million per well.

This clonotype originated in a human donor who received a COVID-19 vaccine. The specimen was CD4+ T cells from PBMCs cultured with HCoV-NL63 spike peptides, collected before COVID-19 vaccination. This rearrangement joins TRBV7-3 to TRBJ2-1; no reliable D call. The CDR3 here is CASSPIGSSYNEQFF. The CDR3 nucleotides read TGTGCCAGCAGCCCGATCGGAAGCTCCTACAATGAGCAGTTCTTC.